The rows below give T cell receptor beta chains drawn from one sample of a study of T cells in Graves' hyperthyroidism and ophthalmopathy. TCRdb ran MiXCR on the multiplex PCR reads and lists one entry per CDR3 protein. The table lists about 680,000 distinct CDR3 sequences, about 35% of them singletons. What was sequenced was blood. All receptors derive from a woman aged 40 to 50 with Graves' hyperthyroidism. The CDR3 runs from the conserved cysteine through the conserved F or W. The order of the fields is clone size, V gene, D gene, J gene, CDR3 protein, CDR3 DNA. A D gene is named only where the DNA matches it firmly. Clone size is given for some rows only: seen once, a few or many times, or a class if the clone is expanded.

clone_size: NA; v_call: TRBV14; d_call: NA; j_call: TRBJ2-7; cdr3_aa: CASSRFDRNYEQYF; cdr3_nt: TGTGCCAGCAGCCGCTTCGACAGGAACTACGAGCAGTACTTC
clone_size: NA; v_call: TRBV7-6; d_call: NA; j_call: TRBJ2-7; cdr3_aa: CASSLAGGYEQHF; cdr3_nt: TGTGCCAGCAGCTTAGCAGGGGGTTACGAGCAGCACTTC
clone_size: many; v_call: TRBV2; d_call: NA; j_call: TRBJ2-7; cdr3_aa: CASCPLGYEQYF; cdr3_nt: TGTGCCAGCTGCCCTTTGGGCTACGAGCAGTACTTC
clone_size: few; v_call: TRBV7-2; d_call: TRBD1; j_call: TRBJ2-7; cdr3_aa: CASSLFSDLMDRPYEQYF; cdr3_nt: TGTGCCAGCAGCTTATTTTCGGATCTCATGGACAGGCCCTACGAGCAGTACTTC
clone_size: NA; v_call: TRBV10-3; d_call: TRBD1; j_call: TRBJ2-7; cdr3_aa: CASSVPGQGAYEQYF; cdr3_nt: TGTGCCAGCAGTGTTCCGGGACAGGGGGCCTACGAGCAGTACTTC
clone_size: NA; v_call: TRBV2; d_call: TRBD1; j_call: TRBJ1-4; cdr3_aa: CASSEGTGQDATNEELFF; cdr3_nt: TGTGCCAGCAGTGAAGGGACAGGCCAAGACGCAACTAATGAAGAACTGTTTTTT
clone_size: NA; v_call: TRBV7-2; d_call: TRBD1; j_call: TRBJ1-1; cdr3_aa: CASSGSRDRAATEAFF; cdr3_nt: TGTGCCAGCAGTGGGAGCCGGGACAGGGCGGCCACTGAAGCTTTCTTT
clone_size: NA; v_call: TRBV6-5; d_call: NA; j_call: TRBJ1-5; cdr3_aa: CASSKNRGNQPQHF; cdr3_nt: TGTGCCAGCTCCAAGAACAGGGGCAATCAGCCCCAGCATTTT
clone_size: many; v_call: TRBV7-9; d_call: NA; j_call: TRBJ1-2; cdr3_aa: CASSFTGATYGYTF; cdr3_nt: TGTGCCAGCAGCTTTACTGGGGCGACCTATGGCTACACCTTC
clone_size: many; v_call: TRBV10-3; d_call: NA; j_call: TRBJ1-2; cdr3_aa: CAITTDRFYGYTF; cdr3_nt: TGTGCCATCACCACCGACCGCTTCTATGGCTACACCTTC
clone_size: NA; v_call: TRBV24-1; d_call: NA; j_call: TRBJ1-2; cdr3_aa: CVTRGTGAYGYTF; cdr3_nt: TGTGTCACCAGAGGGACGGGGGCCTATGGCTACACCTTC
clone_size: NA; v_call: TRBV6-1; d_call: TRBD1; j_call: TRBJ1-1; cdr3_aa: CASSTWTGTNTEAFF; cdr3_nt: TGTGCCAGCAGTACCTGGACAGGGACGAACACTGAAGCTTTCTTT
clone_size: few; v_call: TRBV20-1; d_call: NA; j_call: TRBJ2-1; cdr3_aa: CSVEGSDYYNEQFF; cdr3_nt: TGCAGTGTAGAGGGGTCGGATTACTACAATGAGCAGTTCTTC
clone_size: few; v_call: TRBV5-5; d_call: NA; j_call: TRBJ2-7; cdr3_aa: CASSPSPGTYEQYF; cdr3_nt: TGTGCCAGCAGCCCGTCCCCAGGGACCTACGAGCAGTACTTC
clone_size: few; v_call: TRBV6-2/TRBV6-3; d_call: NA; j_call: TRBJ1-2; cdr3_aa: CASSYAVEGAERYGYTF; cdr3_nt: TGTGCCAGCAGTTACGCCGTTGAGGGCGCAGAGCGTTATGGCTACACCTTC
clone_size: NA; v_call: TRBV13; d_call: NA; j_call: TRBJ1-6; cdr3_aa: CASRRDGNNSPLHF; cdr3_nt: TGTGCCAGCAGAAGGGACGGTAATAATTCACCCCTCCACTTT
clone_size: many; v_call: TRBV12-3/TRBV12-4; d_call: NA; j_call: TRBJ1-2; cdr3_aa: CASSFQGGYTF; cdr3_nt: TGTGCCAGCAGTTTTCAGGGTGGCTACACCTTC
clone_size: many; v_call: TRBV20-1; d_call: TRBD1; j_call: TRBJ1-1; cdr3_aa: CSAFRQGWGAFF; cdr3_nt: TGCAGTGCGTTCCGACAGGGTTGGGGAGCTTTCTTT
clone_size: NA; v_call: TRBV5-1; d_call: TRBD1; j_call: TRBJ1-1; cdr3_aa: CASSVRQGSRTFF; cdr3_nt: TGCGCCAGCAGCGTACGACAGGGTTCTAGGACTTTCTTT
clone_size: NA; v_call: TRBV12-3/TRBV12-4; d_call: NA; j_call: TRBJ1-3; cdr3_aa: CASRTAGAGNTIYF; cdr3_nt: TGTGCCAGCCGGACGGCCGGAGCTGGAAACACCATATATTTT
clone_size: NA; v_call: TRBV10-3; d_call: NA; j_call: TRBJ2-6; cdr3_aa: CAILGASSLDGANVLTF; cdr3_nt: TGTGCCATCCTGGGCGCCAGCAGCTTAGATGGGGCCAACGTCCTGACTTTC
clone_size: few; v_call: TRBV29-1; d_call: TRBD1; j_call: TRBJ1-3; cdr3_aa: CSVFQGEYGNTIYF; cdr3_nt: TGCAGCGTTTTTCAGGGGGAATATGGAAACACCATATATTTT
clone_size: few; v_call: TRBV7-9; d_call: NA; j_call: TRBJ2-7; cdr3_aa: CASSYGRSYEQYF; cdr3_nt: TGTGCCAGCAGTTATGGGCGCTCCTACGAGCAGTACTTC
clone_size: NA; v_call: TRBV20-1; d_call: TRBD1; j_call: TRBJ1-6; cdr3_aa: CSARGQGHSPLHF; cdr3_nt: TGCAGTGCTAGGGGACAGGGGCATTCACCCCTCCACTTT
clone_size: few; v_call: TRBV2; d_call: NA; j_call: TRBJ2-2; cdr3_aa: CASSEAAAGTGELFF; cdr3_nt: TGTGCCAGCAGTGAAGCCGCCGCGGGCACCGGGGAGCTGTTTTTT
clone_size: NA; v_call: TRBV7-8; d_call: NA; j_call: TRBJ1-2; cdr3_aa: CASSLELAGGEYGYTF; cdr3_nt: TGTGCCAGCAGCTTAGAGTTGGCGGGGGGGGAGTATGGCTACACCTTC
clone_size: few; v_call: TRBV2; d_call: NA; j_call: TRBJ1-1; cdr3_aa: CASSLKGGTEAFF; cdr3_nt: TGTGCCAGCAGCTTGAAGGGAGGCACTGAAGCTTTCTTT
clone_size: NA; v_call: TRBV20-1; d_call: NA; j_call: TRBJ2-3; cdr3_aa: CSAATVSSTDTQYF; cdr3_nt: TGCAGTGCCGCGACGGTATCTAGCACAGATACGCAGTATTTT
clone_size: NA; v_call: TRBV11-2; d_call: NA; j_call: TRBJ1-3; cdr3_aa: CASRDRDNSGNTIYF; cdr3_nt: TGTGCCAGCAGAGACCGGGACAACTCTGGAAACACCATATATTTT
clone_size: NA; v_call: TRBV7-8; d_call: TRBD1; j_call: TRBJ2-7; cdr3_aa: CASSSRTGTLEQYF; cdr3_nt: TGTGCCAGCAGCTCAAGGACAGGGACTTTGGAGCAGTACTTC
clone_size: many; v_call: TRBV29-1; d_call: NA; j_call: TRBJ2-7; cdr3_aa: CSVGEGMEQYF; cdr3_nt: TGCAGCGTTGGAGAGGGTATGGAGCAGTACTTC
clone_size: NA; v_call: TRBV7-2; d_call: TRBD2; j_call: TRBJ2-3; cdr3_aa: CASSQDRGLAVTDTQYF; cdr3_nt: TGCGCCAGCAGCCAAGACCGGGGACTAGCGGTCACAGATACGCAGTATTTT
clone_size: many; v_call: TRBV7-2; d_call: NA; j_call: TRBJ1-1; cdr3_aa: CASSLGRGYVNTEAFF; cdr3_nt: TGTGCCAGCAGCTTAGGCAGGGGTTATGTGAACACTGAAGCTTTCTTT
clone_size: NA; v_call: TRBV5-6; d_call: TRBD1; j_call: TRBJ1-5; cdr3_aa: CANSSRDRYQPQHF; cdr3_nt: TGTGCCAACAGCTCCCGGGACAGATATCAGCCCCAGCATTTT
clone_size: NA; v_call: TRBV28; d_call: TRBD1; j_call: TRBJ1-4; cdr3_aa: CASSTDRGPKELFF; cdr3_nt: TGTGCCAGCAGTACCGACAGGGGGCCTAAGGAACTGTTTTTT
clone_size: few; v_call: TRBV11-2; d_call: NA; j_call: TRBJ1-1; cdr3_aa: CASSWTATEAFF; cdr3_nt: TGTGCCAGCAGCTGGACAGCCACTGAAGCTTTCTTT
clone_size: NA; v_call: TRBV3-1; d_call: NA; j_call: TRBJ1-4; cdr3_aa: CASSHSFEGGDEKLFF; cdr3_nt: TGTGCCAGCAGCCATTCCTTTGAGGGTGGGGATGAAAAACTGTTTTTT
clone_size: many; v_call: TRBV6-1; d_call: NA; j_call: TRBJ1-6; cdr3_aa: CASKFGSPLHF; cdr3_nt: TGTGCCAGCAAGTTTGGGTCACCCCTCCACTTT
clone_size: NA; v_call: TRBV19; d_call: NA; j_call: TRBJ1-1; cdr3_aa: CASSRVPGEAFF; cdr3_nt: TGTGCCAGTAGTCGGGTGCCGGGTGAAGCTTTCTTT
clone_size: NA; v_call: TRBV7-8; d_call: NA; j_call: TRBJ1-4; cdr3_aa: CTSSYMAPGQEKLFF; cdr3_nt: TGTACCAGCAGTTACATGGCGCCGGGGCAAGAAAAACTGTTTTTT
clone_size: many; v_call: TRBV10-3; d_call: NA; j_call: TRBJ2-2; cdr3_aa: CAISPGGNTGELFF; cdr3_nt: TGTGCCATCAGTCCCGGGGGAAACACCGGGGAGCTGTTTTTT
clone_size: many; v_call: TRBV7-2; d_call: NA; j_call: TRBJ2-5; cdr3_aa: CASSLYQETQYF; cdr3_nt: TGTGCCAGCAGCTTATACCAAGAGACCCAGTACTTC
clone_size: many; v_call: TRBV19; d_call: NA; j_call: TRBJ1-3; cdr3_aa: CASSPRSLGDTIYF; cdr3_nt: TGTGCCAGTAGCCCGAGGAGTTTGGGAGACACCATATATTTT
clone_size: few; v_call: TRBV7-9; d_call: NA; j_call: TRBJ1-4; cdr3_aa: CASSQETAATNEKLFF; cdr3_nt: TGTGCCAGCAGCCAAGAAACAGCCGCAACTAATGAAAAACTGTTTTTT
clone_size: NA; v_call: TRBV7-2; d_call: NA; j_call: TRBJ2-5; cdr3_aa: CASSLYRGDLETQYF; cdr3_nt: TGTGCCAGCAGCTTATATCGTGGGGATCTCGAGACCCAGTACTTC
clone_size: NA; v_call: TRBV12-3/TRBV12-4; d_call: NA; j_call: TRBJ1-1; cdr3_aa: CASPPATGPNMNTEAFF; cdr3_nt: TGTGCCAGCCCCCCGGCCACAGGTCCAAACATGAACACTGAAGCTTTCTTT